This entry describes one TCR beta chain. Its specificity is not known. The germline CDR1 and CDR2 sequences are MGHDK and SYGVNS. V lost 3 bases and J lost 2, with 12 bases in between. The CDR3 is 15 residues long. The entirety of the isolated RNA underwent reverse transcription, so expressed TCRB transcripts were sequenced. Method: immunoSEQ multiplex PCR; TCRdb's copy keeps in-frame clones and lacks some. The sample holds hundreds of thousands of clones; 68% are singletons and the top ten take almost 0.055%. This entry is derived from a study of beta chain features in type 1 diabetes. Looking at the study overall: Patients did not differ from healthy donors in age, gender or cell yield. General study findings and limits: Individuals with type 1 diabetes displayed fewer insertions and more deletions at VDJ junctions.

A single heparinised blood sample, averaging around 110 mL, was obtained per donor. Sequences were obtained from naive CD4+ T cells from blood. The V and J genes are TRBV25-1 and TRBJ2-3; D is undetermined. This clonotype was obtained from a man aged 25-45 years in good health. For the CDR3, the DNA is TGTGCCAGCAGTGACCAGCAGACGACCACAGATACGCAGTATTTT. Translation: CASSDQQTTTDTQYF.